This T cell receptor (beta chain) originates from a study of T cells after yellow fever vaccination. Overall study: Those fractions that held only low numbers of cells were prepared using the SMART-Seq v4 Ultra Low Input RNA kit. Study-level points and caveats: Abundant clonotypes (contaminants from the bulk population) could be present in FACS-sorted repertoires. Reappearance after the booster was seen for most primary-vaccination clones, at 95% to 97% CD4 and about 90% CD8.

CDR1 and CDR2 from the germline V gene are SGHNT and YYREEE (reference sequence). Trimming cost V 1 base and J 0 bases, with 8 bases left between them. The CDR3 totals 15 residues. The 5'RACE template-switching step produced TCR cDNA and added a universal primer site and UMIs. Each CDR3 protein gets one entry after TCRdb re-called the 5' RACE reads with MiXCR. The sample includes about 340,000 distinct CDR3 sequences, around 12% seen only once; the top ten take 2.5% to 3.5%. The sample holds a few counts of this clonotype. Its antigen is unidentified. Material: CD4+ T cells sorted from PBMCs, obtained 15 days after the yellow fever booster vaccination. The chain links TRBV5-4 to TRBJ1-3; D unresolved. The sequence was obtained from a man younger than 35 who received the YFV17D yellow fever vaccine. The CDR3 spells CASSLSESSGNTIYF. CDR3 DNA: TGTGCCAGCAGCTTGTCGGAGAGCTCTGGAAACACCATATATTTT.